This T cell receptor beta chain was captured by sequencing in a study of blood T cell repertoires in COVID-19 (TCRdb year 2020). For context, the study as a whole: Collaborator samples came from the United States, Italy and Spain and covered acute and convalescent phases of COVID-19. The prospective study material was composed of cDNA or gDNA derived from T cells, B-cell-depleted T cells, or PBMCs. Deeply sampled blood TCRbeta repertoires from subjects exposed to, actively infected with, or recovered from COVID-19 were included in the dataset. The repertoires were released in a freely available public database meant as a resource for research on the immune response to SARS-CoV-2. The samples were drawn from two sources: the first 160 participants of the ongoing ImmuneRACE study, and fewer than 1,500 subjects contributed by 6 global collaborators. Nearly every sample came with metadata listing a de-identified subject ID, COVID-19 status, age in years and sex. Where available, HLA class I and class II types were taken from metadata supplied by the sample provider and were not determined by assay-based typing.

The CDR3 goes from the cysteine to the phenylalanine over 15 residues. The read is trimmed to its CDR3 DNA, 45 bases read in frame from base 1. The V end gives up 0 bases and the J end 3 bases, leaving 5 bases in the junction not matched to a gene. CDR1 and CDR2 are drawn from the germline V gene: MGHRA, YSYEKL. Each collaborating institution followed its own protocols to collect whole blood in K2EDTA tubes. For TCRbeta analysis, collaborators shipped samples in one of three forms: frozen whole blood, isolated PBMCs, or DNA extracted from either of those sample types. Study-wide conclusions, independent of this receptor: How much clinical and demographic metadata was included differed by source and by participant, and the metadata was provided uncurated.

TCRbeta CDR3 regions were amplified from genomic DNA using the immunoSEQ Assay, a bias-controlled multiplex PCR. Turning to the authors' computational methods: Within the assay, amplification of reference gene primers was used to estimate how many nucleated cells each sample contained. To quantify the absolute abundance of each unique TCRbeta CDR3 rearrangement, sequence reads were collapsed and filtered. Productive Simpson clonality was computed per sample as the square root of Simpson's diversity index over productive rearrangements. TCRdb carries this immuneACCESS record with in-frame sequences only. Its versions omit some clonotypes, under half of them owing to an unresolved V gene in the studies checked, with the rest unexplained. D and trimming come from the DNA, and the V and J calls and clone size come from that table. For this sample there are about 91,000 clones; roughly 88% appear just once. The ten top clones hold 7% to 8.5% of the sample.

Concerning this clone: The antigen this receptor binds is unknown. Per-nucleotide qualities are absent, and no much larger clonotype sits a single base away.

The source material was peripheral blood. The chain employs TRBV4-1 and TRBJ2-7; 7 junctional bases match TRBD1. This TCR came from a woman aged 70-85 years with acute or convalescent COVID-19. The CDR3 region has the sequence CASSQDPRGIYEQYF. In nucleotide form, the sequence is TGCGCCAGCAGCCAAGATCCCAGGGGGATCTACGAGCAGTACTTC.